The next 12 T cell receptor beta chains were all read from a single sample in a study of blood T cell repertoires in COVID-19. Sequencing was performed with immunoSEQ multiplex PCR; in TCRdb, only in-frame clones are kept and a portion is missing. The repertoire holds roughly 41,000 clones, with around four fifths as singletons. Source material: peripheral blood. Source of these receptors: a man aged 45-60 years with active COVID-19.

V usage is TRBV18 and J usage is TRBJ1-4; no definite D call. The CDR3 is made up of 13 amino acids. V dropped 8 bases and J dropped 4 bases, with 11 bases sitting between them. Germline lookup yields CDR1 KGHSH and CDR2 LQKENI. CDR3 sequence: CASRSVGNEKLFF. Here the CDR3 DNA reads TGTGCCAGCCGGTCCGTCGGTAATGAAAAACTGTTTTTT.

The chain has TRBV18 and TRBJ1-1; 7 positions match TRBD1. The germline CDR1 and CDR2 sequences are KGHSH and LQKENI. The junction had 5 bases not matched to a gene; V was cut back by 6 bases and J by 4 bases. This CDR3 contains 13 residues. CDR3 coding DNA: TGTGCCAGCTCCGAGACAGGGAGCACTGAAGCTTTCTTT. Its translation is CASSETGSTEAFF.

The J gene is TRBJ1-5, the V gene TRBV15; 10 nucleotides agree with TRBD1. Germline V gives CDR1 LNHNV, CDR2 YYDKDF (reference sequence). J lost 5 bases, V lost 1 base, and 5 bases had no gene match. The CDR3 totals 16 residues. Here the CDR3 DNA reads TGTGCCACCAGCAGAGGTGGACAGGGGGTCGATCAGCCCCAGCATTTT. Encoded protein: CATSRGGQGVDQPQHF. The full variable domain, rest sourced from reference TRBV15 and TRBJ1-5, is DAMVIQNPRYQVTQFGKPVTLSCSQTLNHNVMYWYQQKSSQAPKLLFHYYDKDFNNEADTPDNFQSRRPNTSFCFLDIRSPGLGDTAMYLCATSRGGQGVDQPQHFGDGTRLSIL.

The rearrangement uses TRBV5-5 and TRBJ1-2; TRBD1 is a possible D gene (6 bases). In germline, CDR1 is SGHKS, CDR2 YYEKEE (reference sequence). Between the trimmed V and J ends, which lost 0 bases and 0 bases, there was a span of 12 bases. The CDR3 runs 16 residues. In DNA, the CDR3 is TGTGCCAGCAGCTTGGACGGCGACAGGCCTAACTATGGCTACACCTTC. Translated: CASSLDGDRPNYGYTF.

This clone was observed once. Here the CDR3 reads CASSSPGVAGYNEQFF. CDR3 in DNA: TGTGCCAGCAGTTCCCCCGGGGTAGCGGGATACAATGAGCAGTTCTTC. The genes are TRBV6-2 or TRBV6-3 and TRBJ2-1; 8 bases are a match to TRBD2. V dropped 4 bases and J dropped 4; count of bases not matched to a gene: 9. The germline gives CDR1 MNHEY, CDR2 SVGEGT. The CDR3 is 16 amino acids.

This clone showed up just once. The genes are TRBV5-6 and TRBJ2-3, with D perhaps TRBD2 (7 bases). CDR1 is SGHDT and CDR2 is YYEEEE in the germline V gene. CDR3 length: 15 amino acids. Trimming removed 0 bases at V and 10 bases at J, with 18 bases between. The CDR3 here is CASSLGGGALVSQYF. The CDR3 coding sequence is TGTGCCAGCAGCTTGGGAGGGGGGGCTTTGGTGTCGCAGTATTTT.

This chain links TRBV11-2 with TRBJ1-6; D remains unclear. Germline CDR1 is SGHAT and CDR2 is FQNNGV. The CDR3 has 12 amino acids. Between the trimmed V and J ends, which lost 8 bases and 5 bases, there was a span of 7 bases. CDR3 bases: TGTGCCAGCGGTTCTAATAATTCACCCCTCCACTTT. It specifies CASGSNNSPLHF.

DNA of the CDR3: TGTGCCAGCAGCGCCCGTGGGGGACAGGGGGCTTATACCGGGGAGCTGTTTTTT. Translation gives CASSARGGQGAYTGELFF. The chain is built from TRBV7-6 and TRBJ2-2, with 12 bases aligning to TRBD1. V lost 5 bases and J lost 5; bases outside the gene matches: 12. The length of the CDR3 is 18 residues. Germline V gene sequence: CDR1 SGHVS, CDR2 FNYEAQ. Supplemented by reference TRBV7-6 and TRBJ2-2, the full variable domain reads GAGVSQSPRYKVTKRGQDVALRCDPISGHVSLYWYRQALGQGPEFLTYFNYEAQQDKSGLPNDRFSAERPEGSISTLTIQRTEQRDSAMYRCASSARGGQGAYTGELFFGEGSRLTVL.

The V and J genes are TRBV3-1 (or the pseudogene TRBV3-2) and TRBJ2-3, with 10 nucleotides matching TRBD2. Unmatched junction bases numbered 7, after V lost 0 bases and J lost 7 bases. The CDR3 covers 16 residues. The germline gives CDR1 LGHDT, CDR2 YNNKEL (reference sequence). In nucleotides, the CDR3 is TGTGCCAGCAGCCAAGATGCGGCTAGCGGGGGTTATACGCAGTATTTT. This codes for CASSQDAASGGYTQYF.

The V and J genes are TRBV18 and TRBJ1-6; 7 bases agree with TRBD1. Germline CDR1 reads KGHSH; CDR2 reads LQKENI. V was clipped by 3 bases and J by 9 bases; unmatched bases: 2. This CDR3 is built from 13 residues. Here the CDR3 reads CASSPDRSSPLHF. CDR3 sequence (DNA): TGTGCCAGCTCACCGGACAGGTCTTCACCCCTCCACTTT.

This chain connects TRBV7-2 to TRBJ2-5, with D maybe TRBD2 (6 bases). The CDR3 runs 15 residues. The germline V and J ends were trimmed by 2 bases and 3 bases, with 13 bases remaining between them. Germline assignment: CDR1 SGHTA and CDR2 FQGNSA. The CDR3 nucleotides are TGTGCCAGCAGCTTAAGGCTAGCGTCGGAAGAGACCCAGTACTTC. Translation: CASSLRLASEETQYF.

The chain employs TRBV4-2 and TRBJ1-5, with TRBD1 matching over 7 bases. The CDR3 runs 18 residues. V shed 4 bases, J shed 0 bases, and the junction held 12 bases outside the gene matches. Germline CDR1 LGHNA, CDR2 YNFKEQ. CDR3 nucleotide sequence: TGTGCCAGCAGCCTTCGGGACAGAAGAACGTATAGCAATCAGCCCCAGCATTTT. It specifies CASSLRDRRTYSNQPQHF.